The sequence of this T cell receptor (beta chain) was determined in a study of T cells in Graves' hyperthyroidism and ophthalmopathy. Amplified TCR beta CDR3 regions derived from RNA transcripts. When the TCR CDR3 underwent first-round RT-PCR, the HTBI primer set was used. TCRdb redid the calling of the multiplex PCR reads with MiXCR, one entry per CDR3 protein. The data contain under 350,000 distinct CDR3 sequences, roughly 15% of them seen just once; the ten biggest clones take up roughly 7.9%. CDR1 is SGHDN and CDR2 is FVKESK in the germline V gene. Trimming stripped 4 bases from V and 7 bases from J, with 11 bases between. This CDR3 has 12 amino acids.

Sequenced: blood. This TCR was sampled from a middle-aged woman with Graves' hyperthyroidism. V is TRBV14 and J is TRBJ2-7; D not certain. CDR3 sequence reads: CASSPPRWEQYF. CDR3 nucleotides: TGTGCCAGCAGCCCCCCCCGCTGGGAGCAGTACTTC.